The 15 T cell receptor beta chains below all came from one sample that was sequenced in a study of blood T cell repertoires in COVID-19. Profiled with immunoSEQ multiplex PCR; TCRdb holds only in-frame clones, not every one. Seen here are 150,000 to 200,000 clones, 81% observed once, and the top ten hold approximately 10%. The sequenced sample was peripheral blood. The receptors shown here come from a human donor in a cohort sampled during active COVID-19.

This clone is a singleton in its sample. The chain combines TRBV10-3 with TRBJ2-1; 8 bases are a match to TRBD2. The CDR3 spans 15 residues. Trimming took 2 bases from V and 4 from J; bases not matched to a gene: 4. The germline V gene encodes CDR1 ENHRY and CDR2 SYGVKD. The CDR3 loop is CAISEVAGPYNEQFF. For the CDR3, the DNA is TGTGCCATCAGTGAGGTAGCGGGACCATACAATGAGCAGTTCTTC.

V gene TRBV6-4 combines with J gene TRBJ2-1; TRBD2 aligns across 11 bases. Trimming removed 5 bases from V and 5 bases from J; junction bases left unmatched: 8. The CDR3 is made up of 16 amino acids. CDR1 is MRHNA, CDR2 SNTAGT, per germline. CDR3 in DNA: TGTGCCAGCAGTCGTAGCGGGAGGGCGACTCACAATGAGCAGTTCTTC. It codes for CASSRSGRATHNEQFF.

The chain is built from TRBV29-1 and TRBJ2-7; 7 bases are shared with TRBD1. The length of the CDR3 is 13 residues. The V segment lost 4 bases and the J segment 1 base; nucleotides outside the gene matches: 4. CDR1 SQVTM and CDR2 ANQGSEA come from the germline V gene. Written as DNA, the CDR3 is TGCAGCGTTGGCAGGGACAGATCCTACGAGCAGTACTTC. This gives the protein CSVGRDRSYEQYF.

J is TRBJ2-1 and V is TRBV3-1 (or the pseudogene TRBV3-2); 11 bases are a match to TRBD2. The CDR3 is 16 amino acids. V lost 2 bases to trimming and J lost 4 bases; unmatched junction nucleotides: 4. Germline-derived CDR1 and CDR2 are LGHDT and YNNKEL (reference sequence). CDR3 nucleotides: TGTGCCAGCAGCCAACTAGCGGGAGGCCGATACAATGAGCAGTTCTTC. Translating it yields CASSQLAGGRYNEQFF.

This clone showed up just a few times. The genes are TRBV7-8 and TRBJ1-5; TRBD1 agrees at 7 bases. Trimming removed 3 bases from V and 2 bases from J; junction bases left unmatched: 16. The V gene's germline CDR1 is SGHVS and CDR2 FQNEAQ. The CDR3 has 19 residues. As DNA, the CDR3 is TGTGCCAGCAGCTTTGGTAATCGGACAGGCCCCAAGGGCAATCAGCCCCAGCATTTT. Its protein product is CASSFGNRTGPKGNQPQHF. Together with reference TRBV7-8 and TRBJ1-5, the CDR3 gives the full variable domain: GAGVSQSPRYKVAKRGQDVALRCDPISGHVSLFWYQQALGQGPEFLTYFQNEAQLDKSGLPSDRFFAERPEGSVSTLKIQRTQQEDSAVYLCASSFGNRTGPKGNQPQHFGDGTRLSIL.

This chain links TRBV24-1 with TRBJ2-2; D gene unclear. Trimming removed 4 bases from V and 2 bases from J, with 7 bases in between. The CDR3 has 14 residues. Germline-derived CDR1 and CDR2 are KGHDR and SFDVKD. CDR3 amino acids: CATSESGNTGELFF. The CDR3 DNA follows: TGTGCCACCAGTGAGTCCGGTAACACCGGGGAGCTGTTTTTT.

The chain employs TRBV6-2 or TRBV6-3 and TRBJ1-1, with unresolved D. Germline loops: CDR1 MNHEY, CDR2 SVGEGT. The CDR3 spans 11 residues. The ends were cut back, 6 bases at V and 6 bases at J, with 8 bases in the middle. CDR3 coding DNA: TGTGCCAGCAGCCCCGGTTCTGAAGCTTTCTTT. Translated, it gives CASSPGSEAFF.

The chain has TRBV12-3 or TRBV12-4 and TRBJ1-2; D call uncertain. With 6 bases removed from V and 3 bases from J, the gap between germline ends came to 11 bases. The CDR3 length is 13 residues. CDR3 in DNA: TGTGCCAGCAGCCCGCACCGGGACTATGGCTACACCTTC. This sequence encodes CASSPHRDYGYTF.

In its sample, this clone was seen once. CDR3 bases: TGCGCCAGCAGCCAAAGGGGGGGGCTCGAGCAGTACTTC. Amino acid sequence: CASSQRGGLEQYF. The chain links TRBV5-1 to TRBJ2-7; D possibly corresponds to TRBD2 (7 bases). Germline V gene lookup returns CDR1 SGHRS and CDR2 YFSETQ. CDR3 length: 13 amino acids. V was trimmed by 4 bases and J by 6 bases, leaving 14 bases between them.

This sequence joins TRBV18 and TRBJ1-2; D call uncertain. Germline values: CDR1 KGHSH, CDR2 LQKENI. The CDR3 is 17 residues long. The V end was cut by 3 bases, the J end by 3 bases, with 20 bases between. The CDR3 DNA sequence: TGTGCCAGCTCACCCGATCCAAGGCGAACTACGGACTATGGCTACACCTTC. It translates to CASSPDPRRTTDYGYTF.

V is TRBV5-1 and J is TRBJ2-7; D might be TRBD2 (5 bases). The CDR3 totals 15 residues. V was pared by 7 bases and J by 3 bases, with 20 bases between. CDR1 and CDR2 from the germline V gene are SGHRS and YFSETQ. CDR3 residues: CASGSPRGLGYEQYF. The CDR3 nucleotides read TGCGCCAGCGGATCCCCACGAGGGTTAGGCTACGAGCAGTACTTC. The whole variable domain, filled in from reference TRBV5-1 and TRBJ2-7, reads KAGVTQTPRYLIKTRGQQVTLSCSPISGHRSVSWYQQTPGQGLQFLFEYFSETQRNKGNFPGRFSGRQFSNSRSEMNVSTLELGDSALYLCASGSPRGLGYEQYFGPGTRLTVT.

The V and J genes are TRBV19 and TRBJ2-3, with 8 bases fitting TRBD2. CDR1 is LNHDA, CDR2 SQIVND, per germline (reference sequence). CDR3 length: 15 residues. The V and J ends lost 4 bases and 3 bases, in that order; junction bases with no gene match: 6. The CDR3 here is CASSKGAGVTDTQYF. In DNA, the CDR3 is TGTGCCAGTAGTAAAGGAGCGGGAGTGACAGATACGCAGTATTTT. Combining the CDR3 with reference TRBV19 and TRBJ2-3 gives the whole variable domain DGGITQSPKYLFRKEGQNVTLSCEQNLNHDAMYWYRQDPGQGLRLIYYSQIVNDFQKGDIAEGYSVSREKKESFPLTVTSAQKNPTAFYLCASSKGAGVTDTQYFGPGTRLTVL.

The J gene is TRBJ1-6, the V gene TRBV7-9; D is unresolved. The V gene's germline CDR1 is SEHNR and CDR2 FQNEAQ (reference sequence). This CDR3 spans 13 amino acids. Trimming removed 8 bases at V and 6 bases at J, with 11 bases between. The CDR3 spells CASSPVTNSPLHF. The CDR3 coding sequence is TGTGCCAGCTCACCGGTCACTAATTCACCCCTCCACTTT.

This clone has more than one count but fewer than ten. The chain carries TRBV18 and TRBJ2-7, with D perhaps matching TRBD2 (6 bases). V was pared by 2 bases and J by 7 bases, with 12 bases between. This CDR3 has 13 amino acids. CDR1 is KGHSH and CDR2 is LQKENI in the germline V gene. The CDR3 loop reads CASSPGEVREQYF. CDR3 in DNA: TGTGCCAGCTCACCAGGGGAGGTGCGGGAGCAGTACTTC.

This clone occurred once. The V call is TRBV9, the J call TRBJ1-6; D ambiguous. Per germline, CDR1 SGDLS and CDR2 YYNGEE. Trimming took off 3 bases at V and 6 bases at J, with 7 bases between the two ends. CDR3 size: 13 residues. The CDR3 DNA reads TGTGCCAGCAGCGACAGTGGTAATTCACCCCTCCACTTT. Its translation: CASSDSGNSPLHF. Using reference TRBV9 and TRBJ1-6 for the parts outside the CDR3, the full variable domain is DSGVTQTPKHLITATGQRVTLRCSPRSGDLSVYWYQQSLDQGLQFLIQYYNGEERAKGNILERFSAQQFPDLHSELNLSSLELGDSALYFCASSDSGNSPLHFGNGTRLTVT.